The clone carrying this T cell receptor beta chain appeared a single time. Indicated time point: blood at routine non-recurrence follow-up after resection. Whole RNA from tumor, nontumor lung or frozen PBMC was sequenced unsorted. These data are taken from a study of spatial heterogeneity in lung cancer. Germline-derived CDR1 and CDR2 are ENHRY and SYGVKD. Between the trimmed V and J ends, which lost 5 bases and 0 bases, there was a span of 13 bases. The CDR3 is 15 amino acids. Using its own MiXCR run on the 5' RACE reads, TCRdb lists one record per CDR3 protein. The sample carries about 120,000 distinct CDR3 sequences, 12% recorded once.

The source is a male donor with early-stage non-small cell lung cancer. Sequenced material: PBMCs, taken at follow-up. The J gene is TRBJ2-5, the V gene TRBV10-3; D could derive from TRBD1 or TRBD2 (5 bases each). DNA for the CDR3: TGTGCCATCAGTACCGGGACCGGGTACCAAGAGACCCAGTACTTC. Translated, it gives CAISTGTGYQETQYF.